This is a list of T cell receptor beta chains from one sample in a study of glioma-infiltrating T cells. TCRdb recomputed calls from the multiplex PCR reads with MiXCR, one row per CDR3 protein. The profile shows fewer than 500,000 distinct CDR3 sequences, approximately 42% of them singletons. The sequenced sample was glioma tissue, nonneoplastic brain tissue, or PBMCs (not recorded which). Receptors originate from a human donor with low-grade glioma or glioblastoma, undergoing nonglioma brain surgery, or in good health (not recorded which). Both conserved end residues are part of each CDR3. Fields, in order: J gene, D gene, V gene, clone size, CDR3 length, CDR3 DNA, CDR3 protein. D genes are given only for firm matches. Not all rows give a size; the values are once, few, many and, for expanded clones, a class.

TRBJ2-7,-,TRBV4-3,few,16,TGCGCCAGCAGCCAAGATCGGCTAGCGCGCACCTACGGGCAGTACTTC,CASSQDRLARTYGQYF
TRBJ1-6,-,TRBV6-2/TRBV6-3,-,18,TGTGCCAGCAGTCATCTCGTGGGCCTCTCGGGGGCCAATTCACCCCTCCACTTT,CASSHLVGLSGANSPLHF
TRBJ1-1,-,TRBV30,-,16,TGTGCCTGGACTACATTCAACTTCGGAGTTTGGACTGAAGCTTTCTTT,CAWTTFNFGVWTEAFF
TRBJ1-5,-,TRBV27,many,13,TGTGCCAGCAAATTGGCCGGGGATCAGCCCCAGCATTTT,CASKLAGDQPQHF
TRBJ1-5,-,TRBV4-2,few,14,TGTGCCAGCAGCGTACAGGGTAGCAATCAGCCCCAGCATTTT,CASSVQGSNQPQHF
TRBJ2-3,-,TRBV27,few,16,TGTGCCAGCAGTCCCCCCCCGGGGTATAGCACAGATACGCAGTATTTT,CASSPPPGYSTDTQYF
TRBJ1-5,-,TRBV2,-,16,TGTGCCAGCAGCAAGGAGAGGGGCAGTAGCAATCAGCCCCAGCGTTTT,CASSKERGSSNQPQRF
TRBJ1-1,-,TRBV7-9,many,12,TGTGCCAGCAGCTTCTACCGCACTGAAGCTTTCTTT,CASSFYRTEAFF
TRBJ1-1,-,TRBV19,few,14,TGTGCCAGTAGTATCACCCCAGCGAACACTGAAGCTTTCTTT,CASSITPANTEAFF
TRBJ2-1,-,TRBV27,-,16,TGTGCCAGCAGTTCCGTCTCCTCTGGGACCTACAATGAGCAGTTCTTC,CASSSVSSGTYNEQFF
TRBJ1-1,-,TRBV24-1,few,13,TGTGCCACCAGAGAGGGAGGGAACACTGAAGCTTTCTTT,CATREGGNTEAFF
TRBJ1-1,-,TRBV19,-,16,TGTGCCAGTAGTGAAAACGGGCGGGTGTGGGGCACTGAAGCTTTCTTT,CASSENGRVWGTEAFF
TRBJ1-2,-,TRBV4-1,-,16,TGCGCCAGCAGCCACAATCTGGCGGGGGTTGACTATGGCTACACCTTC,CASSHNLAGVDYGYTF
TRBJ2-7,-,TRBV5-4,few,13,TGTGCCAGCAGCTTGCATCCGTCGGGCGAGCAGTACTTC,CASSLHPSGEQYF
TRBJ2-3,TRBD2,TRBV4-1,-,15,TGCGCCAGCAGTTCCTCTAGCGGCCCCACAGATACGCAGTATTTT,CASSSSSGPTDTQYF
TRBJ2-7,-,TRBV20-1,-,18,TGCAGTGCTAGAGTTTCACGGGTTAGGCTAGAGGGGGACTACGAGCAGTACTTC,CSARVSRVRLEGDYEQYF
TRBJ1-2,-,TRBV20-1,-,14,TGCAGTTCTAGTCTGGGGGGTTTAGGCTATGGCTACACCTTC,CSSSLGGLGYGYTF
TRBJ2-1,TRBD1,TRBV3-1,-,15,TGTGCCAGCAGCCAAGAGACAGGGGGCTACAACGAGCAGTTCTTC,CASSQETGGYNEQFF
TRBJ1-1,-,TRBV5-1,-,14,TGCGCCAGCAGCTTTGGGGGCAGGAACACTGAAGCTTTCTTT,CASSFGGRNTEAFF
TRBJ1-1,-,TRBV28,few,16,TGTGCCAGCAGTTCCCCTCCGGGGGAAGGGGACACTGAAGCTTTCTTT,CASSSPPGEGDTEAFF
TRBJ2-1,TRBD2,TRBV20-1,many,16,TGCAGTGCTAGACTCCCCGGGACTAGCCGTTACAATGAGCAGTTCTTC,CSARLPGTSRYNEQFF
TRBJ1-5,-,TRBV4-2,-,15,TGTGCCAGCAGCCAAGATTCTGGGAGCAATCAGCCCCAGCATTTT,CASSQDSGSNQPQHF
TRBJ1-1,TRBD1,TRBV19,-,13,TGTGCCAGTAGTATACAGGGGGAGTCTGAAGCTTTCTTT,CASSIQGESEAFF
TRBJ2-1,-,TRBV27,-,16,TGTGCCAGCAGCTTATTAACGGGATTGAGGTGGAATGAGCAGTTCTTC,CASSLLTGLRWNEQFF
TRBJ2-1,TRBD2,TRBV27,-,16,TGTGCCAGCAGTCTCAGACTAGAGGGAGGGCCGGGTGAGCAGTTCTTC,CASSLRLEGGPGEQFF